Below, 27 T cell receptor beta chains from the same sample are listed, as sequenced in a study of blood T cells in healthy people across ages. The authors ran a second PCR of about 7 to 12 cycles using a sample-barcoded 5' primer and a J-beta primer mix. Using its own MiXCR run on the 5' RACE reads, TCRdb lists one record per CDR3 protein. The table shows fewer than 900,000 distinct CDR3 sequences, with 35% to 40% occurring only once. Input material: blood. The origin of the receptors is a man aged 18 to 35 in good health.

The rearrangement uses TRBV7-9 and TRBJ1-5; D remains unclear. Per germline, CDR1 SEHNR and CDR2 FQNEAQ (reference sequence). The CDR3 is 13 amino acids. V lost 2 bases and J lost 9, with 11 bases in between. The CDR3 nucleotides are TGTGCCAGCAGCTTAAAGCCGAATTCGCCCCAGCATTTT. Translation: CASSLKPNSPQHF.

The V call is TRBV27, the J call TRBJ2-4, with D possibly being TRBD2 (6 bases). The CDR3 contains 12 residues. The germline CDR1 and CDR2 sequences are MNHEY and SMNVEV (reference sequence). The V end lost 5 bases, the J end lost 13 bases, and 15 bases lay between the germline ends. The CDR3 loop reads CASSPGTWPQYF. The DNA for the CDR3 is TGTGCCAGCAGTCCGGGGACTTGGCCCCAGTACTTC.

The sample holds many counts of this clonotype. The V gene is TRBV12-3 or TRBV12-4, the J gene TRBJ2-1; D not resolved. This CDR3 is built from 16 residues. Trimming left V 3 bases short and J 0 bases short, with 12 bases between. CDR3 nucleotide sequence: TGTGCCAGCAGTTTTGACGGGCTGAGCTCCTACAATGAGCAGTTCTTC. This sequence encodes CASSFDGLSSYNEQFF.

The CDR3 DNA sequence: TGTGCCAGCAGCCTAGCGGGGGGGCCACGCAATGAGCAGTTCTTC. It yields the protein CASSLAGGPRNEQFF. This sequence joins TRBV14 and TRBJ2-1; 11 bases are a match to TRBD2. J gave up 6 bases and V 4 bases, and 5 bases lay outside the gene matches. Germline-derived CDR1 and CDR2 are SGHDN and FVKESK. The CDR3 sequence is 15 residues long.

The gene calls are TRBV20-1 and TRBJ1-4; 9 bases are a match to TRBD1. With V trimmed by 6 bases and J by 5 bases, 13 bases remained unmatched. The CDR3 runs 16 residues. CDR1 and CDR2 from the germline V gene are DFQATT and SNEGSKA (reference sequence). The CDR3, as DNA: TGCAGTGCCCCGGGACAGGGAGCGCCGGAGAATGAAAAACTGTTTTTT. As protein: CSAPGQGAPENEKLFF.

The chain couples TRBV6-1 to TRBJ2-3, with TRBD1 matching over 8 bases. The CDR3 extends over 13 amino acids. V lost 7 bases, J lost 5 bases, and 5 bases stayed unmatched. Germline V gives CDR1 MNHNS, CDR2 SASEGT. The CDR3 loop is CASMDRARDTQYF. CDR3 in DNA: TGTGCCAGCATGGACAGGGCGAGAGATACGCAGTATTTT.

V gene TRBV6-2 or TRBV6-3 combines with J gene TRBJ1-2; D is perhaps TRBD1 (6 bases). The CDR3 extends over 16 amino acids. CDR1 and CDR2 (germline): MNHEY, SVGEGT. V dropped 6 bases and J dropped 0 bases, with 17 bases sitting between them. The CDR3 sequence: CASSSHRTATNYGYTF. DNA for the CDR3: TGTGCCAGCAGCTCACACCGGACAGCGACTAACTATGGCTACACCTTC.

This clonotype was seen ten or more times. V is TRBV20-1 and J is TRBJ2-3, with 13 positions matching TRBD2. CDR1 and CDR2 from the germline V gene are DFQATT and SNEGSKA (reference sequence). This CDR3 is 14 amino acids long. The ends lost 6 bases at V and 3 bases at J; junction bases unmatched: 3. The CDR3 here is CSARGLAGTDTQYF. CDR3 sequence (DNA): TGCAGTGCCAGGGGACTAGCGGGGACAGATACGCAGTATTTT.

CDR3: CASSLAQQEDTQYF. As DNA, the CDR3 is TGTGCCAGCAGTCTTGCCCAACAGGAGGATACGCAGTATTTT. The rearrangement links TRBV2 to TRBJ2-3; perhaps TRBD1 as D (5 bases). CDR3 length: 14 amino acids. The V end lost 5 bases, the J end lost 6 bases, and 15 bases lay between the germline ends. Germline-derived CDR1 and CDR2 are SNHLY and FYNNEI.

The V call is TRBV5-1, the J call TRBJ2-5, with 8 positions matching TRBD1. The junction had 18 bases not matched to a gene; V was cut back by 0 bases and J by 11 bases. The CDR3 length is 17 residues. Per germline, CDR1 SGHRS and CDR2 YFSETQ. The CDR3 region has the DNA TGCGCCAGCAGCTTGGTCTTGGACAGGGAAAACTACAATGAGCAGTACTTC. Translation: CASSLVLDRENYNEQYF. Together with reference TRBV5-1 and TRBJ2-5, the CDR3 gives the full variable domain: KAGVTQTPRYLIKTRGQQVTLSCSPISGHRSVSWYQQTPGQGLQFLFEYFSETQRNKGNFPGRFSGRQFSNSRSEMNVSTLELGDSALYLCASSLVLDRENYNEQYFGPGTRLLVL.

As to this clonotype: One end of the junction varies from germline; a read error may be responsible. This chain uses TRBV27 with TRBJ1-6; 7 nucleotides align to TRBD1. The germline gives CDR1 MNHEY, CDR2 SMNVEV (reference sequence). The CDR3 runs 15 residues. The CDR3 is CASSQSTGPYSPPHF. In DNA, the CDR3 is TGTGCCAGCAGCCAGTCGACAGGGCCCTATTCACCCCCCCACTTT.

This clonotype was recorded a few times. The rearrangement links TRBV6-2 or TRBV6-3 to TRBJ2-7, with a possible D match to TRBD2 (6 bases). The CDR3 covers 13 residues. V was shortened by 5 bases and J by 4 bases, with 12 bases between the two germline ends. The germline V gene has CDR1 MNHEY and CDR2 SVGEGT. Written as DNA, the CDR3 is TGTGCCAGCAGTGACCCTCGGGGGTACGAGCAGTACTTC. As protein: CASSDPRGYEQYF.

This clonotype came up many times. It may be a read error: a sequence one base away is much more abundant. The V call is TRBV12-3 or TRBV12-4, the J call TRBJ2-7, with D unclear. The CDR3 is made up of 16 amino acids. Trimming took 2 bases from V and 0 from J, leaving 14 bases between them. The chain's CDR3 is CASSLIVRFSSYEQYF. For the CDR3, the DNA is TGTGCCAGCAGTTTAATTGTGCGTTTTAGCTCCTACGAGCAGTACTTC.

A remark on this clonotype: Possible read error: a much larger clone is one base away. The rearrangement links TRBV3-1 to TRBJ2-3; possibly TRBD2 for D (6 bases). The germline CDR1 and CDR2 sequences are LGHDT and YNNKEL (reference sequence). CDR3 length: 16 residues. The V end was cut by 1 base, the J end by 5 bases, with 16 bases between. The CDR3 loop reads CASSQGGPRLGDTQYF. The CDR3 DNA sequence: TGTGCCAGCAGCCAAGGGGGCCCAAGACTAGGAGATACGCAGTATTTT.

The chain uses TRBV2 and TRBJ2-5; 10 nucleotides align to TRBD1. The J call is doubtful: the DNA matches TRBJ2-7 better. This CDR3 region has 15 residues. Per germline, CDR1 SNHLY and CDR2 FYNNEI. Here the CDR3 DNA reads TGTGCCAGCAGTGCAGAGGGACAGGGGTTCCACGAGCAGTACTTC. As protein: CASSAEGQGFHEQYF.

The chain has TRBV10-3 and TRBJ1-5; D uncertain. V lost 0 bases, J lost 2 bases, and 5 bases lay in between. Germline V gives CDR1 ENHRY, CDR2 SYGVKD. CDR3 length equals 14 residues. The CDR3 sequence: CAISESLGNQPQHF. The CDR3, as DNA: TGTGCCATCAGTGAGTCATTAGGCAATCAGCCCCAGCATTTT.

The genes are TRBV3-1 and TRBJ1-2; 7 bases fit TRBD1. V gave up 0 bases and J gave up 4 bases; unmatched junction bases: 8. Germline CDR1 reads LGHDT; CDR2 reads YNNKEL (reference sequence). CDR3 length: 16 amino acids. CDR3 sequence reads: CASSQDATGRGYGYTF. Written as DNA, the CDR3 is TGTGCCAGCAGCCAAGATGCGACAGGGAGGGGCTATGGCTACACCTTC.

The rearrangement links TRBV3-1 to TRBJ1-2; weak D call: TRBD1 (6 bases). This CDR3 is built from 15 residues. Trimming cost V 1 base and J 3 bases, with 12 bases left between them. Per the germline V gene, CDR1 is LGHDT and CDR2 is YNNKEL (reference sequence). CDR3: CASSQAGAGHYGYTF. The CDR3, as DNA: TGTGCCAGCAGCCAAGCAGGGGCGGGTCACTATGGCTACACCTTC.

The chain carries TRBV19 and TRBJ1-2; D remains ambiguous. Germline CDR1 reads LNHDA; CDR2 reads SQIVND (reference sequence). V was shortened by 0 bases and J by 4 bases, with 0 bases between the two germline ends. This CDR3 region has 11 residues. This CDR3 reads CASSIDYGYTF. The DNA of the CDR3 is TGTGCCAGTAGTATAGACTATGGCTACACCTTC.

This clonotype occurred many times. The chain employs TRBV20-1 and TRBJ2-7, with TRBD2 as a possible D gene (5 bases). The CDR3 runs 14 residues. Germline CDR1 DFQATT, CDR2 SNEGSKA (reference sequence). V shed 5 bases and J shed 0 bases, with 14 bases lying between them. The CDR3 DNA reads TGCAGTGCTGAGGGTGGGAGCGGCTCCTACGAGCAGTACTTC. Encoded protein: CSAEGGSGSYEQYF.

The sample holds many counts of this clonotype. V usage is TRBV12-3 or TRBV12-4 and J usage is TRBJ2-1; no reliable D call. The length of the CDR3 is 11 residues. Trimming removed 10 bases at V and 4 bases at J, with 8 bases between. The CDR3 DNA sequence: TGTGCCACTATCCTGTACAATGAGCAGTTCTTC. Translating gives CATILYNEQFF.

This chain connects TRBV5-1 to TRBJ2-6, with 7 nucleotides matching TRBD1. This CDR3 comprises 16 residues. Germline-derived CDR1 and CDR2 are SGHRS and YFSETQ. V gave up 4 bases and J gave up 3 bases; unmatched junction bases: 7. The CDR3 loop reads CASSVRQGDGANVLTF. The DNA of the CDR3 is TGCGCCAGCAGCGTAAGACAGGGAGATGGGGCCAACGTCCTGACTTTC.

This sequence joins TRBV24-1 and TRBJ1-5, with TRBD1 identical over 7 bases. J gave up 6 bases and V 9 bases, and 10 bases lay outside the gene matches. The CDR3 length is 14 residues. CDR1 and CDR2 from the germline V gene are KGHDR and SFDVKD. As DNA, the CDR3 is TGTGCCACCTCCGACAGGGAGAGGAGTCAGCCCCAGCATTTT. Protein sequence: CATSDRERSQPQHF.

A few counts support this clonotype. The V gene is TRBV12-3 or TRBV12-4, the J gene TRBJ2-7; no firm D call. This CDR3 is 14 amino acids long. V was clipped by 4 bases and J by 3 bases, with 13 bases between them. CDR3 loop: CASSYFMRNYEQYF. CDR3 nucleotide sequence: TGTGCCAGCAGTTACTTTATGAGGAACTACGAGCAGTACTTC.

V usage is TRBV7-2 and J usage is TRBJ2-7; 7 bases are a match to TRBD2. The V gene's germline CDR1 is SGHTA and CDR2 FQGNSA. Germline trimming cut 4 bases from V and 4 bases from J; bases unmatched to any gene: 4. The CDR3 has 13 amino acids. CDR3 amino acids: CASSSSGMYEQYF. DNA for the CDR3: TGTGCCAGCAGCTCCAGCGGGATGTACGAGCAGTACTTC.

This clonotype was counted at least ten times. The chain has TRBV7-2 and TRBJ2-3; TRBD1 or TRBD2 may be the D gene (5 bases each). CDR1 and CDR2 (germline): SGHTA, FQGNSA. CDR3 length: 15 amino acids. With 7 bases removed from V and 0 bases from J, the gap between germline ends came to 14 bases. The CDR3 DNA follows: TGTGCCAGCATCCCTAATGGGGGAAGCACAGATACGCAGTATTTT. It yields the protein CASIPNGGSTDTQYF.

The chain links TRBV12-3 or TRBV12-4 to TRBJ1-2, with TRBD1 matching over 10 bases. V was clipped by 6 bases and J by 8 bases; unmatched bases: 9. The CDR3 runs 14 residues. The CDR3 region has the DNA TGTGCCAGCAGGAACCTGGGACAGGGGCAAGGCTACACCTTC. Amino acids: CASRNLGQGQGYTF.